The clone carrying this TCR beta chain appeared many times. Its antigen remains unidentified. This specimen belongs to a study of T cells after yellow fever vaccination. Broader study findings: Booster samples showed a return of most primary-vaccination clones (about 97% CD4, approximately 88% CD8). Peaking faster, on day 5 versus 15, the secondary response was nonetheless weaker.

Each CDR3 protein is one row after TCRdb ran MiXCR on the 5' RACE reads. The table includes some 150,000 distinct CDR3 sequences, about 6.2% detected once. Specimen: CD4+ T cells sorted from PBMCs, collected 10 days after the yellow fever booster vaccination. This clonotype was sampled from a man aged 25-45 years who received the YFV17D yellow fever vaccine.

Here the CDR3 DNA reads TGCAGTGCTAGAGATCACCGAGCGGGAGACGAGCAGTACTTC. It yields the protein CSARDHRAGDEQYF. The chain carries TRBV20-1 and TRBJ2-7, with TRBD2 matching 8 bases. This CDR3 spans 14 amino acids. The germline CDR1 and CDR2 sequences are DFQATT and SNEGSKA (reference sequence). V was pared by 0 bases and J by 5 bases, with 6 bases of the junction left unmatched.